These T cell receptor beta chains were read from a single sample in a study of blood T cell repertoires in COVID-19. Sequencing used immunoSEQ multiplex PCR; TCRdb keeps in-frame clones, though not all of them. The table shows hundreds of thousands of clones, with roughly 80% occurring only once. Material: PBMCs or T cells enriched from blood (not recorded which). The receptors were sampled from a middle-aged man who had been exposed to COVID-19. Each CDR3 is given with its conserved first and last residue. The order of the fields is J gene, D gene, CDR3 length, V gene, clone size, CDR3 DNA, CDR3 protein. A D gene is named only where the DNA matches it firmly. Not every row has a clone size; where given, it reads once, few, many or a size class.

>TRBJ2-7|.|12|TRBV2|.
TGTGCCAGCAACCAACAGACAGGCGAGCAGTACTTC
CASNQQTGEQYF
>TRBJ1-5|.|13|TRBV10-3|.
TGTGCCATCAGTGATCCGAGGAATCAGCCCCAGCATTTT
CAISDPRNQPQHF
>TRBJ2-7|.|16|TRBV7-2|.
TGTGCCAGCAGCTTAGTTGCGAACCAATTGACCTACGAGCAGTACTTC
CASSLVANQLTYEQYF
>TRBJ1-4|.|15|TRBV15|.
TGTGCCACCAGCAGAGAAGGGGCAACTAATGAAAAACTGTTTTTT
CATSREGATNEKLFF
>TRBJ2-6|TRBD1|17|TRBV5-8|.
TGTGCCAGCAGCACTGACAGGGGGTACTCTGGGGCCAACGTCCTGACTTTC
CASSTDRGYSGANVLTF
>TRBJ2-3|TRBD2|16|TRBV5-6|.
TGTGCCAGCAGCTCGACTAGCGTCATTGGGTCGGATACGCAGTATTTT
CASSSTSVIGSDTQYF
>TRBJ2-3|TRBD1|14|TRBV6-5|.
TGTGCCAGCAGTTACCCCTCACAGGGGGATACGCAGTATTTT
CASSYPSQGDTQYF
>TRBJ2-3|TRBD2|18|TRBV3-1/TRBV3-2|.
TGTGCCAGCAGCCGATTCCGGGCTAGCGGGAGTTTTACAGATACGCAGTATTTT
CASSRFRASGSFTDTQYF
>TRBJ2-3|.|17|TRBV24-1|.
TGTGCCACCAGTGATTTCTGGACTTCCTCTAGCACAGATACGCAGTATTTT
CATSDFWTSSSTDTQYF
>TRBJ2-3|TRBD2|14|TRBV6-4|few
TGTGCCAGCAGTGTGACTAGCGAAACAGATACGCAGTATTTT
CASSVTSETDTQYF
>TRBJ2-2|TRBD2|15|TRBV2|.
TGTGCCAGCAGGGGACTAGGCGGAACGGCCGGGGAGCTGTTTTTT
CASRGLGGTAGELFF
>TRBJ1-5|.|13|TRBV3-1/TRBV3-2|.
TGTGCCAGCACAGCAGGGGGCAATCAGCCCCAGCATTTT
CASTAGGNQPQHF
>TRBJ1-5|.|15|TRBV6-1|.
TGTGCCAGCAGTGAATATAGAGATAGCAATCAGCCCCAGCATTTT
CASSEYRDSNQPQHF
>TRBJ2-7|.|13|TRBV27|.
TGTGCCAGCACCCCGTTCAGGAAGTACGAGCAGTACTTC
CASTPFRKYEQYF
>TRBJ2-1|TRBD1|14|TRBV2|few
TGTGCCAGCACTGAGGACAGGTCCTACAATGAGCAGTTCTTC
CASTEDRSYNEQFF
>TRBJ2-1|TRBD2|15|TRBV6-5|.
TGTGCCAGTAATAGCGGGTCGAGCTCCTACAATGAGCAGTTCTTC
CASNSGSSSYNEQFF
>TRBJ2-5|TRBD1|20|TRBV27|.
TGTGCCAGCAGTTTATCCCCTGGGGACAGGGGAGCGTCGTCCCAAGAGACCCAGTACTTC
CASSLSPGDRGASSQETQYF
>TRBJ2-1|TRBD1|15|TRBV4-2|once
TGTGCCAGCAGCCCAAACAGGGGGACTGGGTATGAGCAGTTCTTC
CASSPNRGTGYEQFF
>TRBJ2-7|.|16|TRBV5-1|.
TGCGCCAGCAGCCCCGGAGGGAGTACCAGGGGGGAGGAGCAGTACTTC
CASSPGGSTRGEEQYF
>TRBJ2-7|TRBD2|15|TRBV5-5|once
TGTGCCAGCAGCTTGGACGCGGGAGCCCCCTACGAGCAGTACTTC
CASSLDAGAPYEQYF
>TRBJ2-3|.|15|TRBV7-2|.
TGTGCCAGCAGCTTCCAGGGCGGAACCACAGATACGCAGTATTTT
CASSFQGGTTDTQYF
>TRBJ2-6|TRBD1|19|TRBV29-1|once
TGCAGCGTTGGGGGCGGGGCGACAGGGGGAAGCTCTGGGGCCAACGTCCTGACTTTC
CSVGGGATGGSSGANVLTF
>TRBJ1-6|.|15|TRBV20-1|.
TGCAGTGCTAGTAGCCAGGGCGATTTGAATTCACCCCTCCACTTT
CSASSQGDLNSPLHF
>TRBJ2-7|.|13|TRBV7-9|.
TGTGCCAGCAGCTTAGTGCAGGGTCTTGAGCAGTACTTC
CASSLVQGLEQYF
>TRBJ2-6|.|17|TRBV5-4|.
TGTGCCAGCTTTAAAGGGAGGACATCCTCTGGGGCCAACGTCCTGACTTTC
CASFKGRTSSGANVLTF
>TRBJ2-3|TRBD2|16|TRBV3-1/TRBV3-2|.
TGTGCCAGCAGCCAGGGACTAGCGGGAGGCACAGATACGCAGTATTTT
CASSQGLAGGTDTQYF
>TRBJ2-7|TRBD2|15|TRBV19|.
TGTGCCAGTAGACGCTCCGGGACTAGCAGTTACGAGCAGTACTTC
CASRRSGTSSYEQYF
>TRBJ2-2|TRBD2|18|TRBV5-1|.
TGCGCCAGCAGCTTGGTTCTAGCGGGAGCATGGGTAGCCGGGGAGCTGTTTTTT
CASSLVLAGAWVAGELFF
>TRBJ2-1|TRBD1|16|TRBV7-9|few
TGTGCCAGCAGCGTCCACAGGGGGTTAGGAGGAAAGGAGCAGTTCTTC
CASSVHRGLGGKEQFF
>TRBJ1-1|TRBD1|18|TRBV14|few
TGTGCCAGCAGCCAGGAGAACCGGGACAGGGGATGGGGCACTGAAGCTTTCTTT
CASSQENRDRGWGTEAFF
>TRBJ1-5|.|13|TRBV6-5|.
TGTGCCAGCGTCAGGGGACCACTATCGCCCCAGCATTTT
CASVRGPLSPQHF
>TRBJ2-7|.|14|TRBV10-3|.
TGTGCCATCAGTTTGGAACTGCAGGGCTGGGAGCAGTACTTC
CAISLELQGWEQYF
>TRBJ1-1|.|16|TRBV5-1|.
TGCGCCAGCAGCTTGGGGGACTCGCGGGGCCCACTTGAAGCTTTCTTT
CASSLGDSRGPLEAFF
>TRBJ2-1|.|15|TRBV28|.
TGTGCCAGCAGTTACCCGGGTAGCGGATACAATGAGCAGTTCTTC
CASSYPGSGYNEQFF
>TRBJ2-7|.|13|TRBV9|.
TGTGCCAGCAGCACTAGGACCCGCTACGAGCAGTACTTC
CASSTRTRYEQYF
>TRBJ2-5|.|15|TRBV5-1|.
TGCGCCAGCAGCTTCCTAGGACAGTGCGGGGAGACCCAGTACTTC
CASSFLGQCGETQYF
>TRBJ1-2|TRBD1|18|TRBV4-1|.
TGCGCCAGCAGCCAAGCACAGATTGGCGGGACAGGGAACTATGGCTACACCTTC
CASSQAQIGGTGNYGYTF
>TRBJ2-1|TRBD2|15|TRBV9|.
TGTGCCAGCAGCGCTCAGGGACTAGCGGGAGATGAGCAGTTCTTC
CASSAQGLAGDEQFF
>TRBJ2-3|TRBD1|16|TRBV27|.
TGTGCCAGCAGTTCGACAGGGGGCGCAAGGAGAGATACGCAGTATTTT
CASSSTGGARRDTQYF
>TRBJ1-6|.|17|TRBV5-1|.
TGCGCCAGCAGCCCCGGACCGGGAGGATCCTATAATTCACCCCTCCACTTT
CASSPGPGGSYNSPLHF
>TRBJ2-2|TRBD1|17|TRBV5-8|.
TGTGCCAGCAGCCGCGCTCCGGGACAGGGGGCAACCGGGGAGCTGTTTTTT
CASSRAPGQGATGELFF